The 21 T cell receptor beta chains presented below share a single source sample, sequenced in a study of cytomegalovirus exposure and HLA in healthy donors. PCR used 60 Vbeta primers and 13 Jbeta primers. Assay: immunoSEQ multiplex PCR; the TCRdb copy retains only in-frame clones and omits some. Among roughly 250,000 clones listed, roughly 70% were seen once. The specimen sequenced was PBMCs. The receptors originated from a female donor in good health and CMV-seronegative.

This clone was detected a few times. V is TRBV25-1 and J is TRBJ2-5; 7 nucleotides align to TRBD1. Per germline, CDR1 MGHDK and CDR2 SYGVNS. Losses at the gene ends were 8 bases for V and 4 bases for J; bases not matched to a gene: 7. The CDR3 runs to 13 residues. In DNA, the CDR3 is TGTGCCAGCCTTGGACAGGCAATAGAGACCCAGTACTTC. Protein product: CASLGQAIETQYF. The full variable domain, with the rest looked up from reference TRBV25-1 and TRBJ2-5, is EADIYQTPRYLVIGTGKKITLECSQTMGHDKMYWYQQDPGMELHLIHYSYGVNSTEKGDLSSESTVSRIRTEHFPLTLESARPSHTSQYLCASLGQAIETQYFGPGTRLLVL.

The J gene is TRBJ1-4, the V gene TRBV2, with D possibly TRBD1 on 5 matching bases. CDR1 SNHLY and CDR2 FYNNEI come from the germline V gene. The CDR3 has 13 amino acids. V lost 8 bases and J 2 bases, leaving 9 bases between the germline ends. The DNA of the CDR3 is TGTGCCAGCGGGGGGACTACTAATGAAAAACTGTTTTTT. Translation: CASGGTTNEKLFF. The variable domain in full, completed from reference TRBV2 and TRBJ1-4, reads EPEVTQTPSHQVTQMGQEVILRCVPISNHLYFYWYRQILGQKVEFLVSFYNNEISEKSEIFDDQFSVERPDGSNFTLKIRSTKLEDSAMYFCASGGTTNEKLFFGSGTQLSVL.

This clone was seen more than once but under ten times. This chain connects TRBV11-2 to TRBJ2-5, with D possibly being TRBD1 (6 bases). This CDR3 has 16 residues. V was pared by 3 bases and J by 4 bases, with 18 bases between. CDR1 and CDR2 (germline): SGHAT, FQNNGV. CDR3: CASSLRSGVGGETQYF. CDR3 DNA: TGTGCCAGCAGCTTGCGGTCAGGGGTCGGAGGAGAGACCCAGTACTTC.

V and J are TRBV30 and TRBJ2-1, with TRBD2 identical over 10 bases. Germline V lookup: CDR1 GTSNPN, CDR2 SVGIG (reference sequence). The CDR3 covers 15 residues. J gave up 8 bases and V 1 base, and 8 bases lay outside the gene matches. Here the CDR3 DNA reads TGTGCCTGGAGTGAGGGTCTAGCGGGAGTCGATGAGCAGTTCTTC. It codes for CAWSEGLAGVDEQFF.

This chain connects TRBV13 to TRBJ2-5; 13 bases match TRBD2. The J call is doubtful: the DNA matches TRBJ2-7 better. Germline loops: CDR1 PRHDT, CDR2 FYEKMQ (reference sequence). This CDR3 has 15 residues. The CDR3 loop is CASSTRTSGSYEQYF. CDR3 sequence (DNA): TGTGCCAGCAGCACGAGGACTAGCGGGAGTTACGAGCAGTACTTC.

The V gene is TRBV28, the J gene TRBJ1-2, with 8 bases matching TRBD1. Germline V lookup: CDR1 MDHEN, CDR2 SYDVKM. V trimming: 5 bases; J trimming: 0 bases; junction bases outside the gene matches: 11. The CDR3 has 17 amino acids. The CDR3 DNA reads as TGTGCCAGCAGTACGACAGGGGCCGATGTGACTAACTATGGCTACACCTTC. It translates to CASSTTGADVTNYGYTF.

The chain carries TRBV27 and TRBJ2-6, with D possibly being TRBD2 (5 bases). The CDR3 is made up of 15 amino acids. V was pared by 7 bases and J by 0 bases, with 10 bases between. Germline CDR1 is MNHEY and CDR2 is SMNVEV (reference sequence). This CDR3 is CASTEGFSGANVLTF. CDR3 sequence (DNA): TGTGCCAGCACAGAGGGATTCTCTGGGGCCAACGTCCTGACTTTC.

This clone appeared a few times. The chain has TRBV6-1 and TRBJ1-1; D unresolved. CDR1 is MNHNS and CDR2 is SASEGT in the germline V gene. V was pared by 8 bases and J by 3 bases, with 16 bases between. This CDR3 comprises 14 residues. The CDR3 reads CASGEGAWDTEAFF. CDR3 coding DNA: TGTGCCAGCGGCGAGGGCGCTTGGGACACTGAAGCTTTCTTT.

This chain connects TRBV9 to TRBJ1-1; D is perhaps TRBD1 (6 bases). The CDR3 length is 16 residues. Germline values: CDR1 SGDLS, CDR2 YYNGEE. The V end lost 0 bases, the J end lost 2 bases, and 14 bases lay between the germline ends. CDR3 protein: CASSVEWGGPNTEAFF. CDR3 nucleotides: TGTGCCAGCAGCGTAGAGTGGGGGGGGCCAAACACTGAAGCTTTCTTT.

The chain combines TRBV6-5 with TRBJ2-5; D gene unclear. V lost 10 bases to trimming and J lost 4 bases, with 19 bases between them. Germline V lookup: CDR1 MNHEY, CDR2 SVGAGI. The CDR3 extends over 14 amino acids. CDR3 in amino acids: CATALGGRGETQYF. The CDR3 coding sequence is TGTGCCACCGCCCTTGGCGGTCGCGGAGAGACCCAGTACTTC.

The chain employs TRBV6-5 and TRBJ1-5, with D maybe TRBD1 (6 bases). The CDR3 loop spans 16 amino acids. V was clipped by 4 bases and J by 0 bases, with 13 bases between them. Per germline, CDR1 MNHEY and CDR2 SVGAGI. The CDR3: CASSSLGQYSNQPQHF. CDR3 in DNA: TGTGCCAGCAGTTCCCTCGGACAGTATAGCAATCAGCCCCAGCATTTT.

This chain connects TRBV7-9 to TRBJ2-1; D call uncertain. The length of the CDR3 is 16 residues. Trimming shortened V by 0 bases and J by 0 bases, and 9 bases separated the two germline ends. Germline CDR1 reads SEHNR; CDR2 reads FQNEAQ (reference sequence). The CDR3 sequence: CASSLALLSSYNEQFF. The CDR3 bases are TGTGCCAGCAGCTTAGCTCTATTAAGCTCCTACAATGAGCAGTTCTTC.

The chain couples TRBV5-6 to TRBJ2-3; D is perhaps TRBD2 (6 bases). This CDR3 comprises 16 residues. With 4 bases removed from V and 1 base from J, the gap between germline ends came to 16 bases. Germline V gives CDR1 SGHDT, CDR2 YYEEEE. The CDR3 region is CASSRPSSAGTDTQYF. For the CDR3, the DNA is TGTGCCAGCAGCCGACCCTCTAGCGCTGGCACAGATACGCAGTATTTT.

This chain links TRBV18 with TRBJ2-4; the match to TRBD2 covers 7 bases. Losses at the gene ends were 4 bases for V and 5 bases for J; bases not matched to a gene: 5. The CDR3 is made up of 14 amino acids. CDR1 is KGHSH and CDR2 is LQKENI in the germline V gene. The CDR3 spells CASSLTSGENIQYF. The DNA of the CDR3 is TGTGCCAGCTCACTAACGAGCGGGGAAAACATTCAGTACTTC.

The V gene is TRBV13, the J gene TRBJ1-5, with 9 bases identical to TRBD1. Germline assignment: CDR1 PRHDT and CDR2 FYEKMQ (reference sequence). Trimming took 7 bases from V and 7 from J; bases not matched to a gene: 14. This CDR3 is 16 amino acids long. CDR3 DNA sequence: TGTGCCAGCACCCTTGGGGACGGACAGGGGAAGCAGCCCCAGCATTTT. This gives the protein CASTLGDGQGKQPQHF.

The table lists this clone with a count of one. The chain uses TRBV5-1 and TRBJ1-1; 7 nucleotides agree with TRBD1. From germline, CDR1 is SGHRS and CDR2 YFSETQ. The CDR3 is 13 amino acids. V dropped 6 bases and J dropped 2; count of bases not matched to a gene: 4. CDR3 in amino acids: CASMRQGNTEAFF. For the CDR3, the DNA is TGCGCCAGCATGAGACAGGGAAACACTGAAGCTTTCTTT.

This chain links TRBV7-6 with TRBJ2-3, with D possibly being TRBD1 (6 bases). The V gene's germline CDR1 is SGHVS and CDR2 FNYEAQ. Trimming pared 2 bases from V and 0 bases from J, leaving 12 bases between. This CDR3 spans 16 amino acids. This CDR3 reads CASSLRLGASTDTQYF. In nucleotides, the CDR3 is TGTGCCAGCAGCTTACGACTGGGGGCTAGCACAGATACGCAGTATTTT.

Here the CDR3 reads CASSLTYGTTFWNTEAFF. CDR3 sequence (DNA): TGTGCCAGCAGCTTGACATACGGGACTACCTTTTGGAACACTGAAGCTTTCTTT. This chain joins TRBV11-3 and TRBJ1-1, with TRBD1 as a possible D gene (5 bases). Germline CDR1 and CDR2: SGHNT and YENEEA. Trimming took off 3 bases at V and 1 base at J, with 21 bases between the two ends. The CDR3 consists of 18 residues. The complete variable domain, with remaining parts taken from reference TRBV11-3 and TRBJ1-1, reads EAGVVQSPRYKIIEKKQPVAFWCNPISGHNTLYWYLQNLGQGPELLIRYENEEAVDDSQLPKDRFSAERLKGVDSTLKIQPAELGDSAVYLCASSLTYGTTFWNTEAFFGQGTRLTVV.

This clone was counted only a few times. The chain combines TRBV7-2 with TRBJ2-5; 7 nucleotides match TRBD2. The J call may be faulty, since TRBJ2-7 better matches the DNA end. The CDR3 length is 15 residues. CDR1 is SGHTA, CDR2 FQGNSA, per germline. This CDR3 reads CASSLGLAATDEQYF. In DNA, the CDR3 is TGTGCCAGCAGCTTAGGTCTAGCGGCTACGGACGAGCAGTACTTC.

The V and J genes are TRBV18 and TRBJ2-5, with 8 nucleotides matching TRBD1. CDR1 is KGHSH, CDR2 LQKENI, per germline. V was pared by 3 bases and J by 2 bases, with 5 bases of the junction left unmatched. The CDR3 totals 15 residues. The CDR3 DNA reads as TGTGCCAGCTCACCGCTTTGGACAGGGCAAGAGACCCAGTACTTC. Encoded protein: CASSPLWTGQETQYF.

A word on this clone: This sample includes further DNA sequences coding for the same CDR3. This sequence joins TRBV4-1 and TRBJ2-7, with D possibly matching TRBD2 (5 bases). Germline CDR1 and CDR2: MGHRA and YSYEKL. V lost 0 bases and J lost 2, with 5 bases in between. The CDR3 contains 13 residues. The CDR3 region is CASSQDGTYEQYF. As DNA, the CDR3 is TGCGCCAGCAGCCAAGACGGGACCTACGAGCAGTACTTC.